This T cell receptor beta chain was documented in a study of human T cells and chemical hapten exposure. Across the study: Investigators sensitized roughly 2 cm by roughly 2 cm of upper inner arm skin with 2% DPC.

Unique molecular identifiers were attached to individual cDNA molecules during library preparation. In TCRdb, the RACE reads were re-called with MiXCR into one record per CDR3 protein. In the table there are tens of thousands of distinct CDR3 sequences, 9.5% to 15% of which are singletons. Study outcomes and limitations: Those TCRs sitting above 1 in 1000 frequency stayed the same with DPC sensitization.

CDR1 and CDR2 (germline): MNHEY, SMNVEV (reference sequence). CDR3 size: 14 residues. Trimming shortened V by 5 bases and J by 6 bases, and 16 bases separated the two germline ends. Worth noting for this clonotype: Its antigen is still unknown.

This sample's time point: patch test 3, about 24 weeks after DPC sensitization. Noted treatment: therapeutic diphenylcyclopropenone sensitization with weekly scalp DPC. Total RNA extraction was carried out from unfractionated whole blood. Material: whole blood, obtained in connection with sensitization to the hapten diphenylcyclopropenone (DPC). The V and J genes are TRBV27 and TRBJ1-1, with D perhaps TRBD1 (5 bases). The origin of this receptor is a man aged 25-45 years with alopecia areata. Some clones in this sample may be carry-over from other donors' samples. CDR3 in amino acids: CASSLVLQAAEAFF. For the CDR3, the DNA is TGTGCCAGCAGTCTAGTTCTACAGGCGGCTGAAGCTTTCTTT.